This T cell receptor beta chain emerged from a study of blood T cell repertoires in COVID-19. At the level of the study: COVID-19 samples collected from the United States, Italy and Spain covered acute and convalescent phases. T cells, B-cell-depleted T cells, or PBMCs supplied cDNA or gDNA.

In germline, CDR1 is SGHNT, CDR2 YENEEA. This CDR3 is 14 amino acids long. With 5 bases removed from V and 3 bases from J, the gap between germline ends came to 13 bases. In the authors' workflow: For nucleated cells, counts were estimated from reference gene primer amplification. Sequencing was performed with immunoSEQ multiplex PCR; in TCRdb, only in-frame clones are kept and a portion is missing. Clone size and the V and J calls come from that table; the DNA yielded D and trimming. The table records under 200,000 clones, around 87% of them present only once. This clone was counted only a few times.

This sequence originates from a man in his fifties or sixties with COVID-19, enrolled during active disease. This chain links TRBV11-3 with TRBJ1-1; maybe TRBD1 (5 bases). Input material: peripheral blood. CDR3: CASSTSTGDTEAFF. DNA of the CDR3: TGTGCCAGCAGCACCTCAACAGGAGACACTGAAGCTTTCTTT.